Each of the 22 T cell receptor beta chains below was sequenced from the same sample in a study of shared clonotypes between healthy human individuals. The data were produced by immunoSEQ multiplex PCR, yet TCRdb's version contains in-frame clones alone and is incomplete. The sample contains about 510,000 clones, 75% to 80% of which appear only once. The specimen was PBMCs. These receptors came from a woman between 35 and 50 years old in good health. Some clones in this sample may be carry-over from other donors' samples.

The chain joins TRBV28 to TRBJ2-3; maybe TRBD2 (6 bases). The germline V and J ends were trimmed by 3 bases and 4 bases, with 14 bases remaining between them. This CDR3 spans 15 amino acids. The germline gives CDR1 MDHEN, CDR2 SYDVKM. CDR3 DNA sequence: TGTGCCAGCAGTTTCCGGATAGCGGAGGCAGATACGCAGTATTTT. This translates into CASSFRIAEADTQYF.

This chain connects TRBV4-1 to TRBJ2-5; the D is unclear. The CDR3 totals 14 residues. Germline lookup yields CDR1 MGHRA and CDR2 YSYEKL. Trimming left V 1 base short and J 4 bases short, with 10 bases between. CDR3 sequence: CASSQGTRTETQYF. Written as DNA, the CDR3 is TGCGCCAGCAGCCAAGGAACTCGAACAGAGACCCAGTACTTC.

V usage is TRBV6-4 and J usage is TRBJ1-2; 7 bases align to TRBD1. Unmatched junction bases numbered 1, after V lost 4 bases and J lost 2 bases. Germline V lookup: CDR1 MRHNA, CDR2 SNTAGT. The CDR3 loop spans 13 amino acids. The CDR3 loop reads CASSAQGNYGYTF. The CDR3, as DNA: TGTGCCAGCAGTGCACAGGGGAACTATGGCTACACCTTC.

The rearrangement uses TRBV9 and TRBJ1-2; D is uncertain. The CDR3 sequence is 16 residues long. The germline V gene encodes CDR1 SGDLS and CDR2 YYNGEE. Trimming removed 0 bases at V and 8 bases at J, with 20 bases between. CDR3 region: CASSVESVAPVSGYTF. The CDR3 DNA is TGTGCCAGCAGCGTAGAATCAGTTGCACCCGTCTCCGGCTACACCTTC.

The CDR3 spells CATSRVRSRAYEQYF. The CDR3 DNA reads as TGTGCCACCAGCAGAGTTCGGAGCAGAGCCTACGAGCAGTACTTC. V is TRBV15 and J is TRBJ2-7; D not resolved. With 1 base removed from V and 2 bases from J, the gap between germline ends came to 12 bases. This CDR3 is built from 15 residues. CDR1 and CDR2 (germline): LNHNV, YYDKDF (reference sequence).

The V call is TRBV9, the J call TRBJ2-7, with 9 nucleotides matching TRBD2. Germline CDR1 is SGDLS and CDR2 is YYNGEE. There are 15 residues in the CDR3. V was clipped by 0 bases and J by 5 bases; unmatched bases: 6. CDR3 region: CASSVVGIAGDEQYF. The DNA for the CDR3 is TGTGCCAGCAGCGTAGTAGGAATAGCGGGGGACGAGCAGTACTTC. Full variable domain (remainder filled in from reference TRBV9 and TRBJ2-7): DSGVTQTPKHLITATGQRVTLRCSPRSGDLSVYWYQQSLDQGLQFLIQYYNGEERAKGNILERFSAQQFPDLHSELNLSSLELGDSALYFCASSVVGIAGDEQYFGPGTRLTVT.

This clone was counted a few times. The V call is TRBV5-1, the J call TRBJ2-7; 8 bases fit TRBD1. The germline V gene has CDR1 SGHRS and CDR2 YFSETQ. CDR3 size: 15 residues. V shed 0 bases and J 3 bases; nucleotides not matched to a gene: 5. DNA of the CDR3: TGCGCCAGCAGCTTGGGTCAGGGGGCTATCTACGAGCAGTACTTC. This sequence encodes CASSLGQGAIYEQYF.

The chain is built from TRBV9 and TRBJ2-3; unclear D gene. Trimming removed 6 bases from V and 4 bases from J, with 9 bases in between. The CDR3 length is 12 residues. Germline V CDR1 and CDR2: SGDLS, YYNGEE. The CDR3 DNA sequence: TGTGCCAGCACCCCCTACTCAGATACGCAGTATTTT. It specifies CASTPYSDTQYF. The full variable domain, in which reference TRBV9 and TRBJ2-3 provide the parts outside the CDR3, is DSGVTQTPKHLITATGQRVTLRCSPRSGDLSVYWYQQSLDQGLQFLIQYYNGEERAKGNILERFSAQQFPDLHSELNLSSLELGDSALYFCASTPYSDTQYFGPGTRLTVL.

The CDR3 sequence: CASSLGGDPANQPQHF. As DNA, the CDR3 is TGCGCCAGCAGCTTGGGGGGGGACCCCGCCAATCAGCCCCAGCATTTT. The V call is TRBV5-1, the J call TRBJ1-5, with D possibly TRBD1 on 5 matching bases. CDR3 length equals 16 residues. From germline, CDR1 is SGHRS and CDR2 YFSETQ. The ends were cut back, 0 bases at V and 3 bases at J, with 13 bases in the middle.

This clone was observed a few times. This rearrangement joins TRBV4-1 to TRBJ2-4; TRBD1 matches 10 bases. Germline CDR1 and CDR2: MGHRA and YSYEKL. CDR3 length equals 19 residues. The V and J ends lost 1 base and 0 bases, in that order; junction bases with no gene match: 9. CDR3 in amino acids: CASSQVGQGGLLAKNIQYF. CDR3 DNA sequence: TGCGCCAGCAGCCAAGTCGGACAGGGGGGCCTTTTAGCCAAAAACATTCAGTACTTC.

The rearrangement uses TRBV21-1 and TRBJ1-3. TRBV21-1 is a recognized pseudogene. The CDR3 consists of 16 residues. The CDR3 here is CASSTREEVSGNTIYF. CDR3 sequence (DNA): TGTGCCAGCAGCACTCGGGAGGAGGTTTCTGGAAACACCATATATTTT.

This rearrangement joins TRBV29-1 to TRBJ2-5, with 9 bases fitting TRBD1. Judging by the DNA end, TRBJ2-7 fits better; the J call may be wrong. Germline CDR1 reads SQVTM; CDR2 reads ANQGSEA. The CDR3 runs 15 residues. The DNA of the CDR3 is TGCAGCGTTGAAGGGGGGGACAGGGCTCCGGACGAGCAGTACTTC. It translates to CSVEGGDRAPDEQYF.

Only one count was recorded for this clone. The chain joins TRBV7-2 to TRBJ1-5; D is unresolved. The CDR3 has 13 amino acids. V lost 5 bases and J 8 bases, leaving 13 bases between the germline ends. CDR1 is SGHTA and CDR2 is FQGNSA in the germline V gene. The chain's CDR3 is CASSPHPIEPQHF. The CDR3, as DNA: TGTGCCAGCAGCCCTCACCCGATCGAGCCCCAGCATTTT.

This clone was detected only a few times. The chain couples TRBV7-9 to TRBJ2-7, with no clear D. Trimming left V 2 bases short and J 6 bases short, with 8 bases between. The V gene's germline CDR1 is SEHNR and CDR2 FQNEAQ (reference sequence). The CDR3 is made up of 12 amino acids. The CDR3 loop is CASSLNLGEQYF. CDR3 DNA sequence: TGTGCCAGCAGCTTAAATCTGGGCGAGCAGTACTTC.

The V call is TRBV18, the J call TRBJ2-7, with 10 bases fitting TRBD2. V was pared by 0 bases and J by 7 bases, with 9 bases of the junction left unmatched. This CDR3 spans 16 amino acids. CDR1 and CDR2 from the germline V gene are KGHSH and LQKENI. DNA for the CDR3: TGTGCCAGCTCACCACCGTTCCTAGCGGGAGCTGGGGAGCAGTACTTC. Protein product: CASSPPFLAGAGEQYF.

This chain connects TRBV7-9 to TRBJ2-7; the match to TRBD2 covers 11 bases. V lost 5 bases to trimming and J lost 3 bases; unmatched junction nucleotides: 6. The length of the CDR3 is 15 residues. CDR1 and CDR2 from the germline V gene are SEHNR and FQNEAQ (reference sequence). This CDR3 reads CASSKGLAELYEQYF. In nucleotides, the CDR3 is TGTGCCAGCAGCAAGGGACTAGCGGAACTCTACGAGCAGTACTTC.

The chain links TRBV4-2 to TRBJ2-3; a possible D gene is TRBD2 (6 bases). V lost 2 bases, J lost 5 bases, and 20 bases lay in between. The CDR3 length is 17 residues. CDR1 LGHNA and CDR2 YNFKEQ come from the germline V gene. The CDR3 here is CASSQYFGRELLDTQYF. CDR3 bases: TGTGCCAGCAGCCAATACTTTGGACGGGAGCTCTTAGATACGCAGTATTTT.

DNA for the CDR3: TGTGCCAGCAGCCATTTGGGGACAGGTTCCTACAATGAGCAGTTCTTC. It specifies CASSHLGTGSYNEQFF. The chain joins TRBV9 to TRBJ2-1, with 8 bases identical to TRBD1. This CDR3 region has 16 residues. J was trimmed by 1 base and V by 4 bases; bases with no gene match: 7. Germline V gene data show CDR1 as SGDLS and CDR2 as YYNGEE.

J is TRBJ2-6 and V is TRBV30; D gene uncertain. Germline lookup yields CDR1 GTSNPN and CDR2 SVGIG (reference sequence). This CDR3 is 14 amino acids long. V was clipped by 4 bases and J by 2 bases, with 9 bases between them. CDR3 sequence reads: CAWTPLPGANVLTF. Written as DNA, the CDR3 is TGTGCCTGGACTCCCCTACCTGGGGCCAACGTCCTGACTTTC. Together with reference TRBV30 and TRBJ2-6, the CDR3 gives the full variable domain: SQTIHQWPATLVQPVGSPLSLECTVEGTSNPNLYWYRQAAGRGLQLLFYSVGIGQISSEVPQNLSASRPQDRQFILSSKKLLLSDSGFYLCAWTPLPGANVLTFGAGSRLTVL.

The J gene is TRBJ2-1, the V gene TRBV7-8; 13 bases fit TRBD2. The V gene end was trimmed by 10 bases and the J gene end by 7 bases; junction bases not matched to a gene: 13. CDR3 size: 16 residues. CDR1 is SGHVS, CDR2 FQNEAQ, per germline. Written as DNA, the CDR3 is TGTGCCATACTCGTCCGGACTAGCGGGAGAAGGAATGAGCAGTTCTTC. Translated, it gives CAILVRTSGRRNEQFF.

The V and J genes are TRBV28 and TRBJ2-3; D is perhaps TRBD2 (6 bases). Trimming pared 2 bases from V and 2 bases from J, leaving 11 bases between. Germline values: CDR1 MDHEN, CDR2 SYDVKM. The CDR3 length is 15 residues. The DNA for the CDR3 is TGTGCCAGCAGTTTAGTTAGCGGCACCACAGATACGCAGTATTTT. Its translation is CASSLVSGTTDTQYF. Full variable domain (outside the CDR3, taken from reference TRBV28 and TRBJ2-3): DVKVTQSSRYLVKRTGEKVFLECVQDMDHENMFWYRQDPGLGLRLIYFSYDVKMKEKGDIPEGYSVSREKKERFSLILESASTNQTSMYLCASSLVSGTTDTQYFGPGTRLTVL.

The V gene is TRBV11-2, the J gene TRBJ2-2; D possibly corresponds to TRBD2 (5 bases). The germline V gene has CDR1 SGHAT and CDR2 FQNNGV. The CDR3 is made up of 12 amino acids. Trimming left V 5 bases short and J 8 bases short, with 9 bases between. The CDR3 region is CASSPSLGELFF. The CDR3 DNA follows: TGTGCCAGCAGCCCTAGCTTGGGGGAGCTGTTTTTT.